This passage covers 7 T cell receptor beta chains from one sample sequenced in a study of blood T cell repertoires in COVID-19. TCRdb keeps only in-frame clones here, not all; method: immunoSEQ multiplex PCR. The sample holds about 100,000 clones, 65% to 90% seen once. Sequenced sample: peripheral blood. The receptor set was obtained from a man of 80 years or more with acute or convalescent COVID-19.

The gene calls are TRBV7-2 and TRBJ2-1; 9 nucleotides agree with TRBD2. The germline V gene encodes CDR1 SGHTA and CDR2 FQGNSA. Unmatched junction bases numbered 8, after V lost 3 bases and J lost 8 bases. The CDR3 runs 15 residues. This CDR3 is CASSFYSGRRDEQFF. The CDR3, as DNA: TGTGCCAGCAGCTTTTACAGCGGGAGGCGAGATGAGCAGTTCTTC.

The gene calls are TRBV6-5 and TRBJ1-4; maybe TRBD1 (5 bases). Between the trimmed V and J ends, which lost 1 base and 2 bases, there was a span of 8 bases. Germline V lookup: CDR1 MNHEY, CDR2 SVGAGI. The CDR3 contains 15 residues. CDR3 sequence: CASSYWGGTNEKLFF. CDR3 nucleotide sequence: TGTGCCAGCAGTTACTGGGGGGGTACTAATGAAAAACTGTTTTTT.

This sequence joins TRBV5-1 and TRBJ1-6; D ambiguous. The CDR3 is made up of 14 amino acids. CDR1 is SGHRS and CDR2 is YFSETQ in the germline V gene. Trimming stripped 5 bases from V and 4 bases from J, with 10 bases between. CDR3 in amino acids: CASSSGGYNSPLHF. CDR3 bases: TGCGCCAGCAGTTCGGGCGGGTATAATTCACCCCTCCACTTT. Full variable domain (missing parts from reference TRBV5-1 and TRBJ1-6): KAGVTQTPRYLIKTRGQQVTLSCSPISGHRSVSWYQQTPGQGLQFLFEYFSETQRNKGNFPGRFSGRQFSNSRSEMNVSTLELGDSALYLCASSSGGYNSPLHFGNGTRLTVT.

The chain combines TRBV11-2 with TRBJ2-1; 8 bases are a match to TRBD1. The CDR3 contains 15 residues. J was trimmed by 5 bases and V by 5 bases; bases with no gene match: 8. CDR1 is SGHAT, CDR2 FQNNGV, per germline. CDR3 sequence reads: CASSPRTGRHNEQFF. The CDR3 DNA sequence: TGTGCCAGCAGCCCCCGGACAGGGCGCCACAATGAGCAGTTCTTC.

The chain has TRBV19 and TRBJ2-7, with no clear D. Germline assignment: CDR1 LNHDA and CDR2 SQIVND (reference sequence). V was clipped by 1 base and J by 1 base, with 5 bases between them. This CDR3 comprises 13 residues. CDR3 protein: CASSIVLSYEQYF. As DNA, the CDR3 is TGTGCCAGTAGTATAGTCTTGTCCTACGAGCAGTACTTC.

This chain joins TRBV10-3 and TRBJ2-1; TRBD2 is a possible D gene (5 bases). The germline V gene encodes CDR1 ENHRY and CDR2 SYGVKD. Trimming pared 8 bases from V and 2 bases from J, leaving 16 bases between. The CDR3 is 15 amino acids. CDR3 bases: TGTGCCATCTCCATCCCGGAGGCCGCCTACAATGAGCAGTTCTTC. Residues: CAISIPEAAYNEQFF.

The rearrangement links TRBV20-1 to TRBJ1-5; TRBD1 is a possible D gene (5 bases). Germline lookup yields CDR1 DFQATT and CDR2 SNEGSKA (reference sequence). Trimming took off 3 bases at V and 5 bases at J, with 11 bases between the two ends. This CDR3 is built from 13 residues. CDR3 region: CSASQGRDQPQHF. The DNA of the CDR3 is TGCAGTGCTAGTCAGGGTAGGGATCAGCCCCAGCATTTT.